There are many counts of the clone carrying this TCR beta chain. No antigen is known for it. The entry originates in a study of T-cell reconstitution after alpha-beta-depleted transplantation in children. The CDR3 extends over 15 amino acids. V was cut by 0 bases and J by 0 bases, with 7 bases left in between. The germline CDR1 and CDR2 sequences are SGHRS and YFSETQ. Unique molecular identifiers were built into the TCRbeta library. MiXCR was run by TCRdb on the PCR reads, yielding one entry per CDR3 protein. Found here are around 700,000 distinct CDR3 sequences, around 14% of them singletons; the top ten hold 0.79%. Whole-study findings and limits: Elevated TCRbeta diversity at day 60 was traced, in some patients, to surviving recipient T cells and thymic progenitors. Fresh T-cell production supplied most of the T-cell counts and diversity seen one year after transplant.

The sequencing here drew on PBMCs, taken before TCRalphabeta/CD19-depleted stem cell transplant. This sequence was found in a girl aged 2 to 9 with congenital amegakaryocytic thrombocytopenia, due to receive a stem cell transplant. The gene calls are TRBV5-1 and TRBJ2-4; no clear D. CDR3 region: CASSLDVLAKNIQYF. The CDR3 nucleotides read TGCGCCAGCAGCTTGGACGTTCTAGCCAAAAACATTCAGTACTTC. The whole variable domain, remainder taken from reference TRBV5-1 and TRBJ2-4, is KAGVTQTPRYLIKTRGQQVTLSCSPISGHRSVSWYQQTPGQGLQFLFEYFSETQRNKGNFPGRFSGRQFSNSRSEMNVSTLELGDSALYLCASSLDVLAKNIQYFGAGTRLSVL.